The 7 T cell receptor beta chains below were found in one sample sequenced in a study of PD-1 blockade in classical Hodgkin lymphoma. The repertoire was sequenced with immunoSEQ multiplex PCR; TCRdb's copy has only in-frame clones and lacks some. This sample has tens of thousands of clones, with under 95% found just once. The time point denotes: newly diagnosed, previously untreated cHL patient sample. The material sequenced was peripheral blood mononuclear cells (PBMCs). The receptors come from a human donor with classical Hodgkin lymphoma.

The V gene is TRBV29-1, the J gene TRBJ2-3; no firm D call. There are 14 residues in the CDR3. Between the trimmed V and J ends, which lost 6 bases and 1 base, there was a span of 14 bases. Germline assignment: CDR1 SQVTM and CDR2 ANQGSEA. As DNA, the CDR3 is TGCAGCGTCCGACTGTGGGCTGGCACAGATACGCAGTATTTT. Its protein product is CSVRLWAGTDTQYF.

The rearrangement links TRBV18 to TRBJ1-5; 10 bases are a match to TRBD1. V gave up 3 bases and J gave up 4 bases; unmatched junction bases: 6. In germline, CDR1 is KGHSH, CDR2 LQKENI. The CDR3 loop spans 16 amino acids. CDR3 nucleotides: TGTGCCAGCTCACCTTCGGTGGGACAGGGGAATCAGCCCCAGCATTTT. Its translation: CASSPSVGQGNQPQHF. Supplemented by reference TRBV18 and TRBJ1-5, the full variable domain reads NAGVMQNPRHLVRRRGQEARLRCSPMKGHSHVYWYRQLPEEGLKFMVYLQKENIIDESGMPKERFSAEFPKEGPSILRIQQVVRGDSAAYFCASSPSVGQGNQPQHFGDGTRLSIL.

This clone was observed once. The chain has TRBV2 and TRBJ2-1, with 8 bases matching TRBD1. The CDR3 sequence is 13 residues long. Germline CDR1 is SNHLY and CDR2 is FYNNEI. Unmatched junction bases numbered 5, after V lost 6 bases and J lost 7 bases. CDR3: CASRGQVGNEQFF. CDR3 nucleotides: TGTGCCAGCAGGGGACAGGTAGGGAATGAGCAGTTCTTC.

The chain uses TRBV5-1 and TRBJ2-2, with D maybe TRBD2 (5 bases). Germline loops: CDR1 SGHRS, CDR2 YFSETQ. CDR3 length equals 16 residues. V lost 4 bases and J lost 0, with 13 bases in between. The CDR3 sequence is CASSRLSGPNTGELFF. CDR3 bases: TGCGCCAGCAGCCGGCTAAGCGGTCCGAACACCGGGGAGCTGTTTTTT.

This chain joins TRBV13 and TRBJ2-2; D call uncertain. V was clipped by 6 bases and J by 0 bases, with 8 bases between them. The CDR3 covers 14 residues. Germline V CDR1 and CDR2: PRHDT, FYEKMQ (reference sequence). Written as DNA, the CDR3 is TGTGCCAGCAGTCGTGGGACGAACACCGGGGAGCTGTTTTTT. Translating gives CASSRGTNTGELFF.

The chain links TRBV28 to TRBJ1-1; D may be TRBD1 (5 bases). Germline V gene lookup returns CDR1 MDHEN and CDR2 SYDVKM. V lost 10 bases and J lost 5, with 17 bases in between. The CDR3 has 13 residues. The CDR3 here is CATRQGGETEAFF. CDR3 bases: TGTGCCACCCGCCAGGGAGGTGAAACTGAAGCTTTCTTT. Variable domain in full (rest from reference TRBV28 and TRBJ1-1): DVKVTQSSRYLVKRTGEKVFLECVQDMDHENMFWYRQDPGLGLRLIYFSYDVKMKEKGDIPEGYSVSREKKERFSLILESASTNQTSMYLCATRQGGETEAFFGQGTRLTVV.

CDR3 sequence: CASSLDRETEAFF. The DNA of the CDR3 is TGCGCCAGCAGCTTAGACAGGGAAACTGAAGCTTTCTTT. The chain is built from TRBV5-1 and TRBJ1-1; TRBD1 matches 7 bases. Germline V gene sequence: CDR1 SGHRS, CDR2 YFSETQ. This CDR3 region has 13 residues. V lost 2 bases and J lost 5; bases outside the gene matches: 3.